One sample yielded the 11 T cell receptor beta chains listed below, sequenced in a study of OX40 agonist ivuxolimab in advanced cancers. Method: immunoSEQ multiplex PCR; TCRdb's copy keeps in-frame clones and lacks some. The sample consists of 55,000 to 80,000 clones, about 81% of them appearing once. This sample comprised CD4+ or CD8+ T cells sorted from blood, obtained in a trial of the OX40 agonist ivuxolimab. These receptors were collected from an adult with an advanced solid tumor such as melanoma, head and neck, liver or kidney cancer.

The gene calls are TRBV7-2 and TRBJ1-1, with D possibly TRBD1 on 5 matching bases. The germline V gene has CDR1 SGHTA and CDR2 FQGNSA. There are 15 residues in the CDR3. The germline V and J ends were trimmed by 1 base and 0 bases, with 9 bases remaining between them. The CDR3 sequence is CASSLGGPMNTEAFF. The CDR3 coding sequence is TGTGCCAGCAGCTTAGGGGGACCTATGAACACTGAAGCTTTCTTT.

V and J are TRBV6-5 and TRBJ1-4; D possibly corresponds to TRBD1 (5 bases). The CDR3 is 15 amino acids. Trimming removed 2 bases from V and 2 bases from J, with 9 bases in between. Germline loops: CDR1 MNHEY, CDR2 SVGAGI. The CDR3 DNA reads TGTGCCAGCAGTTACGGGACCTTGACTAATGAAAAACTGTTTTTT. Its translation is CASSYGTLTNEKLFF.

The CDR3 DNA follows: TGTGCCAGCAGTGAATTGGAGGGGGGACCCCTCCACTTT. This sequence encodes CASSELEGGPLHF. This rearrangement joins TRBV2 to TRBJ1-6; tentatively, D is TRBD1 (6 bases). This CDR3 is built from 13 residues. Germline V gene sequence: CDR1 SNHLY, CDR2 FYNNEI. The germline V and J ends were trimmed by 2 bases and 12 bases, with 11 bases remaining between them.

The chain employs TRBV7-2 and TRBJ2-3; 11 bases are shared with TRBD1. V was clipped by 6 bases and J by 4 bases; unmatched bases: 6. CDR3 length: 15 residues. Per the germline V gene, CDR1 is SGHTA and CDR2 is FQGNSA. The CDR3 region is CASSPPGQGADTQYF. The CDR3, as DNA: TGTGCCAGCAGTCCGCCGGGACAGGGGGCAGATACGCAGTATTTT. The variable domain in full, with the rest retrieved from reference TRBV7-2 and TRBJ2-3, is GAGVSQSPSNKVTEKGKDVELRCDPISGHTALYWYRQSLGQGLEFLIYFQGNSAPDKSGLPSDRFSAERTGGSVSTLTIQRTQQEDSAVYLCASSPPGQGADTQYFGPGTRLTVL.

The genes are TRBV5-6 and TRBJ1-5; TRBD1 might be the D (5 bases). There are 17 residues in the CDR3. Germline V lookup: CDR1 SGHDT, CDR2 YYEEEE. The V end was cut by 3 bases, the J end by 3 bases, with 19 bases between. CDR3 nucleotide sequence: TGTGCCAGCAGCTCCCTTGCGGACGGGGGTCCCAATCAGCCCCAGCATTTT. This gives the protein CASSSLADGGPNQPQHF.

V is TRBV7-2 and J is TRBJ2-7; TRBD2 agrees at 7 bases. The CDR3 contains 16 residues. Germline trimming cut 2 bases from V and 3 bases from J; bases unmatched to any gene: 10. Germline CDR1 SGHTA, CDR2 FQGNSA. The CDR3 loop reads CASSLNPLGGDYEQYF. The CDR3 DNA is TGTGCCAGCAGCTTAAATCCCCTTGGGGGGGACTACGAGCAGTACTTC.

This clone was seen only a few times. The rearrangement links TRBV18 to TRBJ1-2; 8 bases line up with TRBD1. The length of the CDR3 is 16 residues. After removal of 3 bases from V and 4 bases from J, the junction contained 10 bases not matched to a gene. Germline CDR1 reads KGHSH; CDR2 reads LQKENI. The CDR3 spells CASSPSSGTGLYGYTF. As DNA, the CDR3 is TGTGCCAGCTCACCCTCTTCGGGGACAGGACTCTATGGCTACACCTTC.

The CDR3 protein is CASSQKQGGYGYTF. DNA for the CDR3: TGTGCCAGCAGCCAAAAACAGGGTGGCTATGGCTACACCTTC. The chain is built from TRBV4-2 and TRBJ1-2; D might be TRBD1 (6 bases). V shed 2 bases and J shed 4 bases, with 11 bases lying between them. The CDR3 runs to 14 residues. Germline V gene sequence: CDR1 LGHNA, CDR2 YNFKEQ.

V is TRBV7-2 and J is TRBJ2-2, with a tentative D call TRBD1 (6 bases). This CDR3 contains 14 residues. Trimming cost V 4 bases and J 1 base, with 7 bases left between them. Germline assignment: CDR1 SGHTA and CDR2 FQGNSA. The chain's CDR3 is CASSSQGNTGELFF. The CDR3 coding sequence is TGTGCCAGCAGCTCACAGGGGAACACCGGGGAGCTGTTTTTT.

This clone was seen a single time. V and J are TRBV6-1 and TRBJ2-7, with D possibly matching TRBD1 (5 bases). Trimming took 8 bases from V and 2 from J, leaving 10 bases between them. This CDR3 has 12 amino acids. Germline values: CDR1 MNHNS, CDR2 SASEGT. Here the CDR3 reads CASDIGAYEQYF. The CDR3 DNA reads TGTGCCAGCGACATAGGGGCCTACGAGCAGTACTTC.

V is TRBV12-5 and J is TRBJ2-1; 8 positions agree with TRBD2. Per germline, CDR1 LGHNT and CDR2 FRNRAP. Trimming took 4 bases from V and 6 from J; bases not matched to a gene: 5. The CDR3 contains 14 residues. The CDR3 region is CASGSGTSSNEQFF. CDR3 DNA sequence: TGTGCTAGTGGTTCTGGGACTAGTAGCAATGAGCAGTTCTTC. Together with reference TRBV12-5 and TRBJ2-1, the CDR3 gives the full variable domain: DARVTQTPRHKVTEMGQEVTMRCQPILGHNTVFWYRQTMMQGLELLAYFRNRAPLDDSGMPKDRFSAEMPDATLATLKIQPSEPRDSAVYFCASGSGTSSNEQFFGPGTRLTVL.